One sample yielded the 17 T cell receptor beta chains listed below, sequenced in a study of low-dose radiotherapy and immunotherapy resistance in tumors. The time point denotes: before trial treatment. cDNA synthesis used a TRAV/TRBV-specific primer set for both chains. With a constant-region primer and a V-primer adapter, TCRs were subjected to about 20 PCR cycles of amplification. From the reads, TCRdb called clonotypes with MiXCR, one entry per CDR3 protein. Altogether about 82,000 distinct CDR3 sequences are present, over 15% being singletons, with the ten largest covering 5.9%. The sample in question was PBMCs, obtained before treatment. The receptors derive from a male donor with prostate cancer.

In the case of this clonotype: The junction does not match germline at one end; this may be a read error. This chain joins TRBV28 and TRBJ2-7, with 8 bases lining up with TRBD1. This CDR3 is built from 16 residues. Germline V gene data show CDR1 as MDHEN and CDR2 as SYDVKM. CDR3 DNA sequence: TGTGCCGGCAGCCCGGGACAGGTCGCAGCCATCTACGAGCAGTACTTC. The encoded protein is CAGSPGQVAAIYEQYF.

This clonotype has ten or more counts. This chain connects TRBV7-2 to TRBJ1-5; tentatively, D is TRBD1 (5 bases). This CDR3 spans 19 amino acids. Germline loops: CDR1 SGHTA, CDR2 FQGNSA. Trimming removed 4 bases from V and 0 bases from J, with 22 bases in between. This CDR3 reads CASSSVKRGTDYSNQPQHF. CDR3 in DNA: TGTGCCAGCAGCTCGGTAAAACGAGGGACGGACTATAGCAATCAGCCCCAGCATTTT.

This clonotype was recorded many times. The CDR3 coding sequence is TGCAGTGCTAGGATACCCTTACAGGGGAGCGGAAACACCATATATTTT. Protein: CSARIPLQGSGNTIYF. The chain has TRBV20-1 and TRBJ1-3, with 7 positions matching TRBD1. The CDR3 totals 16 residues. V shed 3 bases and J 4 bases; nucleotides not matched to a gene: 12. Germline values: CDR1 DFQATT, CDR2 SNEGSKA (reference sequence).

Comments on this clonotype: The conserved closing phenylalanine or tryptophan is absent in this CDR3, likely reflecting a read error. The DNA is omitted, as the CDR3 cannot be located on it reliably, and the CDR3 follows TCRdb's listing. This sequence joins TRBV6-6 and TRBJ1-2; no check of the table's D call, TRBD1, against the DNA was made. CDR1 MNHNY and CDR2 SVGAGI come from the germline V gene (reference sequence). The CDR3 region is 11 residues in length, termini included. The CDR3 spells CASSHGGASTY.

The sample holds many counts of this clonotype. The CDR3 DNA follows: TGTGCCAGCACCCAAGACAAGCTCGAAGCTTTCTTT. Its protein product is CASTQDKLEAFF. The chain combines TRBV7-9 with TRBJ1-1; D unclear. Germline CDR1 and CDR2: SEHNR and FQNEAQ (reference sequence). V lost 7 bases and J lost 8, with 14 bases in between. This CDR3 has 12 amino acids.

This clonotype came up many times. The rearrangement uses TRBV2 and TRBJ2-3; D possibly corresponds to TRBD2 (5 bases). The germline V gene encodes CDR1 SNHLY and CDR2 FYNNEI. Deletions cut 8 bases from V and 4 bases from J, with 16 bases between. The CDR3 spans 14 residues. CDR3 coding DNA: TGTGCCAGCCCCGGGCGGCTAGCCGCAGATACGCAGTATTTT. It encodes CASPGRLAADTQYF.

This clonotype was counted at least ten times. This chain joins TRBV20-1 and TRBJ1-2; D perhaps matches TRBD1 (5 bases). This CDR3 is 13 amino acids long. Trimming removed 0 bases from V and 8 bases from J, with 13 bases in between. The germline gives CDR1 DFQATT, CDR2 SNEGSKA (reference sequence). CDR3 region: CSARDRLGGGYTF. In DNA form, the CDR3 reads TGCAGTGCTAGAGACCGGCTGGGGGGAGGCTACACCTTC.

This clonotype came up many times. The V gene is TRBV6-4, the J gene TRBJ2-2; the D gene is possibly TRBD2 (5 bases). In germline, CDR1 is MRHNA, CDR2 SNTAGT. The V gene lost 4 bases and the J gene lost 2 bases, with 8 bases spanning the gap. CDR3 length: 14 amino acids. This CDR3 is CASSGGFNTGELFF. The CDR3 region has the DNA TGTGCCAGCAGTGGAGGGTTCAACACCGGGGAGCTGTTTTTT.

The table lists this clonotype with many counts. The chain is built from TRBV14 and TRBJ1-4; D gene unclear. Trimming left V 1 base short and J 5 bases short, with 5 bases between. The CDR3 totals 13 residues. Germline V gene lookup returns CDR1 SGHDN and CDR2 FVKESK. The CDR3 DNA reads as TGTGCCAGCAGCCAAGTCCGGAATGAAAAACTGTTTTTT. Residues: CASSQVRNEKLFF.

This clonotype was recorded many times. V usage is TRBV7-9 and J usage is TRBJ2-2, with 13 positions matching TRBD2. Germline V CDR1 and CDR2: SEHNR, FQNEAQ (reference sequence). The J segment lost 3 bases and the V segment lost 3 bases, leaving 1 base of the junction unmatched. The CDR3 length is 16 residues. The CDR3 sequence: CASSFGLAGDTGELFF. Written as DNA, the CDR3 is TGTGCCAGCAGCTTCGGACTAGCGGGGGACACCGGGGAGCTGTTTTTT.

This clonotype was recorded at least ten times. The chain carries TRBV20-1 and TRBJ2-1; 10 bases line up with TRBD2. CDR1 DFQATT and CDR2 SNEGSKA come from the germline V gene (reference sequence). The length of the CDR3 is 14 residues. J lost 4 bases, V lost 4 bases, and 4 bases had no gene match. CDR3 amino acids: CSAKREGDYNEQFF. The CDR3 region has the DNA TGCAGTGCTAAGCGGGAGGGAGATTACAATGAGCAGTTCTTC.

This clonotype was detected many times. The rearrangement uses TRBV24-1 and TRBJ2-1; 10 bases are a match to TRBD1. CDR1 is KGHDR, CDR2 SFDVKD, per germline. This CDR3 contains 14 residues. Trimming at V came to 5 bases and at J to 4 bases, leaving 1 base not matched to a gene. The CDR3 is CATSAGQGYNEQFF. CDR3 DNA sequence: TGTGCCACCAGTGCGGGACAGGGGTACAATGAGCAGTTCTTC.

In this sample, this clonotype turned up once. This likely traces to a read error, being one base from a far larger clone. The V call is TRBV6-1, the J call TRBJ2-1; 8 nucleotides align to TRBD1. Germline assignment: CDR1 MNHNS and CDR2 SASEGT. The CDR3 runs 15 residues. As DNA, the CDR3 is TGTGCCAGCAGTGTGGACAGGGCTAGGTACAATGAGCAGTTATTC. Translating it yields CASSVDRARYNEQLF.

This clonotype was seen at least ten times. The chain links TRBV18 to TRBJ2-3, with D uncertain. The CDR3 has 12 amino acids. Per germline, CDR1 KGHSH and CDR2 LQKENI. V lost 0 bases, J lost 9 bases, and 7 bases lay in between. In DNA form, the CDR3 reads TGTGCCAGCTCACCACCGGAGCTGACGCAGTATTTT. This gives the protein CASSPPELTQYF.

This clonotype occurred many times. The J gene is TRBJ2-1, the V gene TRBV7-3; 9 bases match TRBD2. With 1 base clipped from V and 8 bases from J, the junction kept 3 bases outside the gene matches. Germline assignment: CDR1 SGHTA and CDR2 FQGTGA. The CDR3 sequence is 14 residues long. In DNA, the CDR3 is TGTGCCAGCAGCTTAATGGGCGGGGGGGATGAGCAGTTCTTC. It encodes CASSLMGGGDEQFF.

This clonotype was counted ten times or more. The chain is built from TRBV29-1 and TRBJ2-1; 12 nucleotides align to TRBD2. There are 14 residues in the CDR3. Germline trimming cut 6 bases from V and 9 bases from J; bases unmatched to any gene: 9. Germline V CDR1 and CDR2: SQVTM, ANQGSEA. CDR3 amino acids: CSVQASGGAGEQFF. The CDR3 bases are TGCAGCGTCCAAGCTAGCGGGGGGGCAGGTGAGCAGTTCTTC.

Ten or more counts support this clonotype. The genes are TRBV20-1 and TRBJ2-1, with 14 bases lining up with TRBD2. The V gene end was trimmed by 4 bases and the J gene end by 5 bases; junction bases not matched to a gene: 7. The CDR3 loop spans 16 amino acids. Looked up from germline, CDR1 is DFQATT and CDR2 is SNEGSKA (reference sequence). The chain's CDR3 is CSAISGLAGVHNEQFF. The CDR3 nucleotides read TGCAGTGCTATCTCGGGACTAGCGGGAGTTCACAATGAGCAGTTCTTC.